This TCR beta chain was observed in a study of blood T cells in healthy people across ages. Background on the study: Template-switching capture recovered about one barcoded beta molecule per two T cells.

At least ten counts were recorded for this clonotype. The antigen remains undetermined. PCR was performed a second time for roughly 7 to 11 cycles using a sample-barcoded 5' primer and a J-beta primer mix. A single record per CDR3 protein comes from TCRdb applying MiXCR to the 5' RACE reads. Here the sample spans about 930,000 distinct CDR3 sequences, almost 30% being singletons. With 1 base clipped from V and 5 bases from J, the junction kept 5 bases outside the gene matches. CDR1 SGHTA and CDR2 FQGNSA come from the germline V gene. CDR3 length: 15 residues. Study results and caveats: Possibly confounding the expanded clonotype changes was the fact that donor CMV status was unknown.

The same sample was also used in a study of T cells of mothers and their children. Per that paper: Mothers gave over 9.5 million TCR beta CDR3 reads each, and children about 3 million each.

This receptor was taken from a woman aged 40 to 55 in good health. Sample: blood. The chain couples TRBV7-2 to TRBJ1-2; TRBD1 matches 9 bases. CDR3: CASSLGQGVWYGYTF. The CDR3 DNA sequence: TGTGCCAGCAGCTTAGGACAGGGGGTGTGGTATGGCTACACCTTC.